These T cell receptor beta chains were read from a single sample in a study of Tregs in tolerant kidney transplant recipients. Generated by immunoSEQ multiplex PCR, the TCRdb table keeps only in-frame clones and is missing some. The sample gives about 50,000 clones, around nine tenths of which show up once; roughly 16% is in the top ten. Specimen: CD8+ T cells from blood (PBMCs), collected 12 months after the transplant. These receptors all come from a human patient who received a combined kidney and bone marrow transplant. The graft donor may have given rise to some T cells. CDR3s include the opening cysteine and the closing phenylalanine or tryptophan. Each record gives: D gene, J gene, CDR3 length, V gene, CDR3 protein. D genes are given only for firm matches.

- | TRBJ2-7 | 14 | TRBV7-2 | CASSLIADYYEQYF
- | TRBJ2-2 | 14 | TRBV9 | CASSIQGTAGELFF
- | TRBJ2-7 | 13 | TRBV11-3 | CASSETGSYEQYF
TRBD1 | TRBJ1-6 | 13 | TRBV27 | CASSRTGTSPLHF
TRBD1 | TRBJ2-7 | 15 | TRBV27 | CASSFSGTGPYEQYF
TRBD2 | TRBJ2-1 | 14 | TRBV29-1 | CSADSGSSYNEQFF
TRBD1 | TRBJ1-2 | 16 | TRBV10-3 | CAISTGTGFFNYGYTF
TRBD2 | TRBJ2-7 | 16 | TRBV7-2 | CASSLLGLAGSYEQYF
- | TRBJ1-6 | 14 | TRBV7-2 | CASSLVISGKPLHF
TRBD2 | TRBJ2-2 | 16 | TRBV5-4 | CASSQGLAGYTGELFF
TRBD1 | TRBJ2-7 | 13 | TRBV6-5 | CASSPTGGYEQYF
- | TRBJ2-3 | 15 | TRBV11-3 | CASSFGGMNTDTQYF
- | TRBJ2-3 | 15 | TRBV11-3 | CASSLQAEWGDTQYF
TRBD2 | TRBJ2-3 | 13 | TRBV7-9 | CASSYSGLDTQYF
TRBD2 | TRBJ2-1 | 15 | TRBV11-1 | CASSLGAGDIDEQFF
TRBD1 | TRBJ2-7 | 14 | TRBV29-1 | CSVTTPGTGDEQYF
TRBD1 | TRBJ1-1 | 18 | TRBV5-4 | CASSAGTAEGRGNTEAFF
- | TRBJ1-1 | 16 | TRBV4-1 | CASSQDPGRMNTEAFF
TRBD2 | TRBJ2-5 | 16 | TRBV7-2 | CASSSFSGGAGETQYF
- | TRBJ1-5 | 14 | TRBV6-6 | CASRIGLGNQPQHF
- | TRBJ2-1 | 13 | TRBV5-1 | CASSKTENNEQFF
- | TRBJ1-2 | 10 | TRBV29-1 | CSVERVGYTF
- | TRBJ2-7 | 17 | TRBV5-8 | CASSPGHRESISYEQYF
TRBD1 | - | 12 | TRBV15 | CATGQGNLEQYF
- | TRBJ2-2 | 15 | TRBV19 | CASSIVPNAAGELFF
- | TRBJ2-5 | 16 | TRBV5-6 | CASSAPPVMGRETQYF
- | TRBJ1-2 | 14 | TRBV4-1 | CASSQERGWGGYTF
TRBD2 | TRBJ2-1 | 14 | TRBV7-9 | CASSRLAGLNEQFF
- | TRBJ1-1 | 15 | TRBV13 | CASSFTSEGNTEAFF
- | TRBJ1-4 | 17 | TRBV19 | CASSIGDFWVSNEKLFF
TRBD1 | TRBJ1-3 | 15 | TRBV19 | CASNPGTGSGNTIYF
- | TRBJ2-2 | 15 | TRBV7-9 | CASREPGPNTGELFF